This passage covers 23 T cell receptor beta chains from one sample sequenced in a study of blood T cell repertoires in COVID-19. Profiling relied on immunoSEQ multiplex PCR, and the TCRdb table lists in-frame clones only, not all of them. The sample yields 45,000 to 65,000 clones, approximately 81% seen once. The sample was peripheral blood. The source of these receptors is a woman aged 80 or over with acute or convalescent COVID-19.

The rearrangement links TRBV29-1 to TRBJ1-2; D is possibly TRBD1 (6 bases). The ends were cut back, 4 bases at V and 5 bases at J, with 11 bases in the middle. Per germline, CDR1 SQVTM and CDR2 ANQGSEA. The CDR3 totals 12 residues. The CDR3 loop is CSVVRRGYGYTF. The CDR3 DNA reads TGCAGCGTTGTCCGCAGGGGATATGGCTACACCTTC.

V gene TRBV5-4 combines with J gene TRBJ2-1, with TRBD2 identical over 8 bases. The trim removed 0 bases at V and 6 bases at J, leaving 5 bases unmatched. The CDR3 is 15 amino acids. The germline CDR1 and CDR2 sequences are SGHNT and YYREEE (reference sequence). CDR3 amino acids: CASSLDAGGVNEQFF. DNA for the CDR3: TGTGCCAGCAGCTTGGACGCGGGGGGTGTCAATGAGCAGTTCTTC.

The chain carries TRBV6-5 and TRBJ2-7, with TRBD2 as a possible D gene (6 bases). This CDR3 has 13 residues. Germline V gene lookup returns CDR1 MNHEY and CDR2 SVGAGI. The V and J ends lost 8 bases and 0 bases respectively, with 11 bases between them. The DNA of the CDR3 is TGTGCCAGCCTACTGGGGGGCTCCTACGAGCAGTACTTC. It encodes CASLLGGSYEQYF.

This rearrangement joins TRBV7-9 to TRBJ2-5, with D possibly matching TRBD2 (5 bases). This CDR3 has 17 residues. Per germline, CDR1 SEHNR and CDR2 FQNEAQ (reference sequence). The ends were cut back, 0 bases at V and 1 base at J, with 15 bases in the middle. The CDR3 loop is CASSLAGGPRIQETQYF. In DNA form, the CDR3 reads TGTGCCAGCAGCTTAGCAGGAGGACCCAGGATCCAAGAGACCCAGTACTTC.

The chain carries TRBV7-2 and TRBJ2-5; TRBD2 matches at 11 bases. The ends lost 2 bases at V and 0 bases at J; junction bases unmatched: 5. The germline V gene has CDR1 SGHTA and CDR2 FQGNSA. The CDR3 has 17 residues. The CDR3 DNA reads as TGTGCCAGCAGCTTATGGGCTAGCGGGGGGTACCAAGAGACCCAGTACTTC. This sequence encodes CASSLWASGGYQETQYF.

The rearrangement joins TRBV6-5 to TRBJ2-5; no clear D. This CDR3 comprises 15 residues. V dropped 2 bases and J dropped 5 bases, with 15 bases sitting between them. Germline V gives CDR1 MNHEY, CDR2 SVGAGI. The CDR3 bases are TGTGCCAGCAGTTACCGATCGTGGAGTCCGGAGACCCAGTACTTC. Translation gives CASSYRSWSPETQYF.

This clone was seen once. The chain couples TRBV13 to TRBJ2-3; 9 bases match TRBD2. This CDR3 is 17 amino acids long. V was clipped by 5 bases and J by 0 bases; unmatched bases: 9. Germline V gives CDR1 PRHDT, CDR2 FYEKMQ (reference sequence). The CDR3 DNA reads as TGTGCCAGCAGCCGCGTTGGTGCGGGGGGGAGCACAGATACGCAGTATTTT. Encoded protein: CASSRVGAGGSTDTQYF.

With respect to this clone: The germline gene is not matched at one end of the junction; a read error may be the cause. The rearrangement joins TRBV5-1 to TRBJ1-1; tentatively, D is TRBD1 (6 bases). CDR1 is SGHRS and CDR2 is YFSETQ in the germline V gene. The CDR3 consists of 14 residues. The CDR3 bases are TGCGCCAACAGCTTCTCAGGGGAACACACTGAAGCTTTCTTT. It yields the protein CANSFSGEHTEAFF.

The chain combines TRBV11-3 with TRBJ2-7; D gene uncertain. This CDR3 contains 14 residues. The V gene's germline CDR1 is SGHNT and CDR2 YENEEA. The V gene lost 3 bases and the J gene lost 0 bases, with 9 bases spanning the gap. The CDR3 reads CASSLGTSSYEQYF. Here the CDR3 DNA reads TGTGCCAGCAGCTTGGGCACAAGCTCCTACGAGCAGTACTTC.

This rearrangement joins TRBV7-8 to TRBJ2-7, with TRBD1 identical over 8 bases. This CDR3 region has 16 residues. Germline assignment: CDR1 SGHVS and CDR2 FQNEAQ. J gave up 7 bases and V 4 bases, and 15 bases lay outside the gene matches. Here the CDR3 reads CASSYMEGRGLGEQYF. Written as DNA, the CDR3 is TGTGCCAGCAGCTACATGGAGGGCAGGGGGCTGGGTGAGCAGTACTTC.

V and J are TRBV5-1 and TRBJ2-3, with 8 bases identical to TRBD2. Germline V gene lookup returns CDR1 SGHRS and CDR2 YFSETQ. CDR3 length: 16 amino acids. V dropped 3 bases and J dropped 3; count of bases not matched to a gene: 9. The CDR3 is CASSSYAAGGTDTQYF. In nucleotides, the CDR3 is TGCGCCAGCAGCTCTTATGCGGCGGGGGGAACAGATACGCAGTATTTT.

This clone appeared a few times. The CDR3 here is CASSSGTGDFPLHF. In nucleotides, the CDR3 is TGTGCCAGCTCCTCCGGGACGGGAGATTTTCCCCTCCACTTT. The chain is built from TRBV18 and TRBJ1-6; maybe TRBD1 (5 bases). The CDR3 contains 14 residues. Germline CDR1 KGHSH, CDR2 LQKENI. V was pared by 6 bases and J by 13 bases, with 19 bases between.

CDR3: CASGGQVNTEAFF. The DNA for the CDR3 is TGTGCCAGCGGTGGACAGGTGAACACTGAAGCTTTCTTT. V and J are TRBV27 and TRBJ1-1, with 7 bases that match TRBD1. Germline V gene sequence: CDR1 MNHEY, CDR2 SMNVEV (reference sequence). The CDR3 has 13 amino acids. V gave up 8 bases and J gave up 0 bases; unmatched junction bases: 3.

This clone was counted a few times. The chain combines TRBV15 with TRBJ2-1, with 7 bases fitting TRBD2. CDR1 is LNHNV and CDR2 is YYDKDF in the germline V gene (reference sequence). The V segment lost 5 bases and the J segment 2 bases; nucleotides outside the gene matches: 3. The CDR3 has 14 residues. CDR3 sequence: CATSAGGTYNEQFF. The CDR3 bases are TGTGCCACCAGCGCCGGGGGGACCTACAATGAGCAGTTCTTC.

V gene TRBV6-5 combines with J gene TRBJ2-2, with a tentative D call TRBD1 (6 bases). Looked up from germline, CDR1 is MNHEY and CDR2 is SVGAGI. The CDR3 loop spans 15 amino acids. Trimming stripped 6 bases from V and 4 bases from J, with 15 bases between. This CDR3 is CASRLGQRGTGELFF. The CDR3 region has the DNA TGTGCCAGCAGACTCGGACAGAGGGGCACCGGGGAGCTGTTTTTT.

The V and J genes are TRBV19 and TRBJ1-1; D is perhaps TRBD1 (5 bases). Trimming pared 3 bases from V and 5 bases from J, leaving 13 bases between. The length of the CDR3 is 14 residues. Per the germline V gene, CDR1 is LNHDA and CDR2 is SQIVND (reference sequence). The CDR3 is CASSIWGGGTEAFF. DNA of the CDR3: TGTGCCAGTAGTATCTGGGGCGGAGGGACTGAAGCTTTCTTT.

This chain joins TRBV2 and TRBJ2-7; 7 nucleotides match TRBD1. Losses at the gene ends were 7 bases for V and 6 bases for J; bases not matched to a gene: 12. The germline CDR1 and CDR2 sequences are SNHLY and FYNNEI. The CDR3 sequence is 14 residues long. The CDR3 nucleotides are TGTGCCAGCACCTATATCTCAGACAGGGCCGAGCAGTACTTC. Residues: CASTYISDRAEQYF.

The rearrangement uses TRBV19 and TRBJ1-4; a possible D gene is TRBD1 (6 bases). Germline V CDR1 and CDR2: LNHDA, SQIVND (reference sequence). The CDR3 totals 14 residues. The germline V and J ends were trimmed by 6 bases and 1 base, with 9 bases remaining between them. This chain's CDR3 is CASSSRGTNEKLFF. CDR3 DNA: TGTGCCAGTAGCAGCAGGGGAACTAATGAAAAACTGTTTTTT. The full variable domain, rest sourced from reference TRBV19 and TRBJ1-4, is DGGITQSPKYLFRKEGQNVTLSCEQNLNHDAMYWYRQDPGQGLRLIYYSQIVNDFQKGDIAEGYSVSREKKESFPLTVTSAQKNPTAFYLCASSSRGTNEKLFFGSGTQLSVL.

A note on this clone: A read error may account for a junction end that differs from germline. This chain joins TRBV7-9 and TRBJ2-7; D is undetermined. The CDR3 loop spans 14 amino acids. The germline V gene has CDR1 SEHNR and CDR2 FQNEAQ (reference sequence). The CDR3 loop reads CASSLDSSSNEQYF. CDR3 DNA: TGTGCCAGCAGCTTAGACTCCTCCTCCAACGAGCAGTACTTC.

The chain combines TRBV18 with TRBJ1-5; D is ambiguous. The CDR3 consists of 16 residues. Per the germline V gene, CDR1 is KGHSH and CDR2 is LQKENI. With 1 base removed from V and 2 bases from J, the gap between germline ends came to 12 bases. CDR3 residues: CASSPLKLDGNQPQHF. In DNA form, the CDR3 reads TGTGCCAGCTCACCACTAAAACTAGACGGCAATCAGCCCCAGCATTTT.

This chain connects TRBV20-1 to TRBJ2-1; D is possibly TRBD1 (5 bases). Trimming pared 3 bases from V and 2 bases from J, leaving 11 bases between. CDR3 length equals 14 residues. From germline, CDR1 is DFQATT and CDR2 SNEGSKA (reference sequence). CDR3: CSASADTPYNEQFF. CDR3 DNA: TGCAGTGCTAGTGCGGACACCCCCTACAATGAGCAGTTCTTC.

This clone appeared once. The rearrangement uses TRBV12-3 or TRBV12-4 and TRBJ1-2; possibly TRBD1 for D (6 bases). Trimming pared 6 bases from V and 4 bases from J, leaving 12 bases between. This CDR3 spans 13 amino acids. The CDR3 spells CASRKGHLYGYTF. DNA for the CDR3: TGTGCCAGCAGGAAGGGACACCTCTATGGCTACACCTTC.

This clone was seen a handful of times. This rearrangement joins TRBV3-1 (or the pseudogene TRBV3-2) to TRBJ1-6; tentative D call: TRBD1 (6 bases). The V and J ends lost 3 bases and 1 base respectively, with 7 bases between them. This CDR3 has 15 amino acids. Per germline, CDR1 LGHDT and CDR2 YNNKEL (reference sequence). In DNA, the CDR3 is TGTGCCAGCAGCCATCAGGGGTCCTATAATTCACCCCTCCACTTT. This sequence encodes CASSHQGSYNSPLHF.